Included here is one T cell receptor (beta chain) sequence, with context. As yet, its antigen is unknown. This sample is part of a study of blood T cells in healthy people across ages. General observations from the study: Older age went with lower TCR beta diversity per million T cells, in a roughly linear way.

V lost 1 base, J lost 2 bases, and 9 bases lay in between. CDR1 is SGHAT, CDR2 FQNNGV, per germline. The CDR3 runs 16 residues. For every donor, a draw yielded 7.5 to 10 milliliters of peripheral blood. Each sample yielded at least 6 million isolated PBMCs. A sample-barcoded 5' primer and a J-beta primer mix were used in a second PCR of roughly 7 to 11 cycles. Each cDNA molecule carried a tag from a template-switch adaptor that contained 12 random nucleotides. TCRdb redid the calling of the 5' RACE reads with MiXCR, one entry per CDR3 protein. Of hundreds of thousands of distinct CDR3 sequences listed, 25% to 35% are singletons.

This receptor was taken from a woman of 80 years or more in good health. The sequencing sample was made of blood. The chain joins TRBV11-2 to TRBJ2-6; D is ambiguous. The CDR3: CASSLGSSPGANVLTF. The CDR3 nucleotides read TGTGCCAGCAGCTTAGGATCCTCGCCTGGGGCCAACGTCCTGACTTTC.